What follows are 26 T cell receptor beta chains derived from one specimen sequenced in a study of regulatory T cells in long-lasting Graves disease. Both iRepertoire HTBI primers and Arm-PCR of CDR3 regions were used to build the TCR beta libraries. Each CDR3 protein is one row after TCRdb ran MiXCR on the multiplex PCR reads. Of roughly 530,000 distinct CDR3 sequences in the sample, around 16% were seen once. Time point of the sample: newly diagnosed GD, antithyroid drugs for less than 3 months. From PBMCs, RNA was extracted and then used to make the TCR library. The sample was also linked to a second study, of T cells in Graves' hyperthyroidism and ophthalmopathy.

The sample was peripheral blood mononuclear cells (PBMCs), taken at new diagnosis, from a patient treated with antithyroid drugs. The receptors were gathered from a woman aged 35-65 years with Graves disease.

The V and J genes are TRBV6-1 and TRBJ2-3; 7 bases fit TRBD2. Germline V CDR1 and CDR2: MNHNS, SASEGT. V lost 6 bases to trimming and J lost 3 bases; unmatched junction nucleotides: 18. This CDR3 is 18 amino acids long. The CDR3 nucleotides read TGTGCCAGCAGCCCCCGTGGGGCCGGCGGGGGACCGACAGATACGCAGTATTTT. Translation: CASSPRGAGGGPTDTQYF.

This sequence joins TRBV7-9 and TRBJ2-6; D is perhaps TRBD2 (5 bases). CDR3 length equals 17 residues. V was cut by 1 base and J by 4 bases, with 14 bases left in between. The germline V gene has CDR1 SEHNR and CDR2 FQNEAQ (reference sequence). As DNA, the CDR3 is TGTGCCAGCAGCTTAGTCGTCTTACTAGGGGGGGCCAACGTCCTGACTTTC. Translating it yields CASSLVVLLGGANVLTF.

This clonotype was counted ten times or more. At one of its ends the junction is not consistent with the germline gene, which may arise from a read error. This sequence joins TRBV7-2 and TRBJ1-2; D ambiguous. The CDR3 runs to 15 residues. Germline assignment: CDR1 SGHTA and CDR2 FQGNSA. CDR3 in amino acids: CASSQDGGSDYGYTF. The DNA for the CDR3 is TGCGCCAGCAGCCAAGATGGTGGCAGCGACTATGGCTACACCTTC. Drawing the rest from reference TRBV7-2 and TRBJ1-2, the complete variable domain is GAGVSQSPSNKVTEKGKDVELRCDPISGHTALYWYRQSLGQGLEFLIYFQGNSAPDKSGLPSDRFSAERTGGSVSTLTIQRTQQEDSAVYLCASSQDGGSDYGYTFGSGTRLTVV.

V usage is TRBV20-1 and J usage is TRBJ2-1; a possible D gene is TRBD2 (7 bases). Per the germline V gene, CDR1 is DFQATT and CDR2 is SNEGSKA (reference sequence). The CDR3 runs 15 residues. Trimming shortened V by 0 bases and J by 9 bases, and 18 bases separated the two germline ends. The CDR3 sequence: CSARDLRGGRGEQFF. CDR3 bases: TGCAGTGCTAGAGATTTGAGGGGGGGCCGGGGTGAGCAGTTCTTC.

In its sample, this clonotype was seen many times. This chain links TRBV3-1 with TRBJ2-7; D perhaps matches TRBD1 (6 bases). Germline CDR1 LGHDT, CDR2 YNNKEL (reference sequence). V was clipped by 4 bases and J by 3 bases, with 22 bases between them. The CDR3 is made up of 17 amino acids. In DNA form, the CDR3 reads TGTGCCAGCAGCCGAGTAGAGGCCGGGACAAGGGTCTACGAGCAGTACTTC. Its protein is CASSRVEAGTRVYEQYF.

This clonotype was seen at least ten times. J is TRBJ1-2 and V is TRBV30; TRBD1 is a possible D gene (5 bases). In germline, CDR1 is GTSNPN, CDR2 SVGIG (reference sequence). This CDR3 is 14 amino acids long. Trimming pared 2 bases from V and 7 bases from J, leaving 17 bases between. Written as DNA, the CDR3 is TGTGCCTGGAGTCGCCAGGGTTCTTTGAGTGGCTACACCTTC. Encoded protein: CAWSRQGSLSGYTF.

This clonotype was observed many times. The rearrangement links TRBV20-1 to TRBJ1-1, with 7 positions matching TRBD1. With 3 bases clipped from V and 4 bases from J, the junction kept 14 bases outside the gene matches. Germline V gene data show CDR1 as DFQATT and CDR2 as SNEGSKA (reference sequence). The CDR3 is 16 amino acids. This CDR3 reads CSASPITGQVRTEAFF. The DNA for the CDR3 is TGCAGTGCTAGTCCTATCACCGGACAGGTGCGCACTGAAGCTTTCTTT.

This clonotype was observed many times. The chain uses TRBV7-2 and TRBJ1-2; tentative D call: TRBD1 (6 bases). The CDR3 sequence is 14 residues long. The V gene lost 1 base and the J gene lost 6 bases, with 12 bases spanning the gap. Germline V gene lookup returns CDR1 SGHTA and CDR2 FQGNSA. The CDR3 spells CASSLEAEGDGYTF. As DNA, the CDR3 is TGTGCCAGCAGCTTAGAGGCGGAGGGGGATGGCTACACCTTC.

This rearrangement joins TRBV5-1 to TRBJ2-5; a possible D gene is TRBD2 (5 bases). Germline CDR1 SGHRS, CDR2 YFSETQ. The CDR3 is 14 residues long. The V gene lost 0 bases and the J gene lost 3 bases, with 9 bases spanning the gap. The CDR3 DNA reads TGCGCCAGCAGCTTGGGAGGGAGTGAAGAGACCCAGTACTTC. It encodes CASSLGGSEETQYF.

This clonotype came up many times. The chain is built from TRBV2 and TRBJ1-4; D might be TRBD1 (5 bases). V gave up 2 bases and J gave up 8 bases, with 15 bases separating them. The germline CDR1 and CDR2 sequences are SNHLY and FYNNEI. This CDR3 is 15 amino acids long. CDR3 DNA sequence: TGTGCCAGCAGTGAAAGGGGCAGGGCTGGCGAAAAACTGTTTTTT. Its translation: CASSERGRAGEKLFF. Filled out from reference TRBV2 and TRBJ1-4, the complete variable domain reads EPEVTQTPSHQVTQMGQEVILRCVPISNHLYFYWYRQILGQKVEFLVSFYNNEISEKSEIFDDQFSVERPDGSNFTLKIRSTKLEDSAMYFCASSERGRAGEKLFFGSGTQLSVL.

This clonotype was picked up many times. The chain uses TRBV2 and TRBJ2-3, with D tentatively TRBD2 (5 bases). CDR3 length: 17 amino acids. V was pared by 6 bases and J by 2 bases, with 21 bases between. The germline CDR1 and CDR2 sequences are SNHLY and FYNNEI. The CDR3 loop is CASSPGGSLRFTDTQYF. The CDR3 DNA reads TGTGCCAGCAGCCCAGGAGGCTCTCTCAGATTCACAGATACGCAGTATTTT.

This clonotype has a handful of counts. This chain connects TRBV11-2 to TRBJ2-5; D call uncertain. The V end lost 0 bases, the J end lost 0 bases, and 8 bases lay between the germline ends. CDR1 is SGHAT, CDR2 FQNNGV, per germline. This CDR3 comprises 15 residues. The CDR3 DNA sequence: TGTGCCAGCAGCTTAGAGCTGGCGGACCAAGAGACCCAGTACTTC. This translates into CASSLELADQETQYF.

Many counts were recorded for this clonotype. This sequence joins TRBV3-1 and TRBJ1-2; no clear D gene. CDR3 length: 13 amino acids. V was pared by 4 bases and J by 0 bases, with 6 bases between. Looked up from germline, CDR1 is LGHDT and CDR2 is YNNKEL (reference sequence). This CDR3 reads CASSPRANYGYTF. CDR3 sequence (DNA): TGTGCCAGCAGCCCCCGGGCTAACTATGGCTACACCTTC.

With respect to this clonotype: One junction end disagrees with the germline gene, perhaps due to a read error. The rearrangement uses TRBV3-1 and TRBJ2-7; the match to TRBD2 covers 7 bases. Germline-derived CDR1 and CDR2 are LGHDT and YNNKEL (reference sequence). This CDR3 spans 16 amino acids. The CDR3, as DNA: TGTGACAGCAGCCCGCAAGGGCGGGGGATCTTATACGAGCAGTACTTC. It yields the protein CDSSPQGRGILYEQYF.

This clonotype was observed many times. The chain links TRBV12-3 or TRBV12-4 to TRBJ1-6; TRBD1 matches at 7 bases. The junction had 5 bases not matched to a gene; V was cut back by 2 bases and J by 7 bases. There are 15 residues in the CDR3. CDR3 coding DNA: TGTGCCAGCAGTTTACGGGACAGCTCGAATTCACCCCTCCACTTT. This sequence encodes CASSLRDSSNSPLHF.

The chain has TRBV11-1 and TRBJ2-1; the D gene could be TRBD1 or TRBD2 (6 bases each). Germline V lookup: CDR1 SGHAT, CDR2 FQDESV (reference sequence). This CDR3 has 16 amino acids. The V end lost 1 base, the J end lost 8 bases, and 18 bases lay between the germline ends. As DNA, the CDR3 is TGTGCCAGCAGCTTAGGAGGGGGGCCGGAGGGCGATGAGCAGTTCTTC. As protein: CASSLGGGPEGDEQFF.

This clonotype was seen many times. The gene calls are TRBV12-3 or TRBV12-4 and TRBJ1-6, with unresolved D. With 5 bases removed from V and 9 bases from J, the gap between germline ends came to 14 bases. The CDR3 length is 14 residues. CDR3 amino acids: CASSLAHGGSPLHF. In DNA, the CDR3 is TGTGCCAGCAGTCTCGCACACGGCGGTTCACCCCTCCACTTT.

The table lists this clonotype with many counts. The gene calls are TRBV18 and TRBJ2-7; D possibly matches TRBD1 or TRBD2 (5 bases each). CDR1 KGHSH and CDR2 LQKENI come from the germline V gene. This CDR3 region has 14 residues. V was pared by 5 bases and J by 5 bases, with 16 bases between. The CDR3 is CASSGGRTLHEQYF. CDR3 DNA sequence: TGTGCCAGCTCAGGGGGACGGACCCTCCACGAGCAGTACTTC.

The chain couples TRBV10-2 to TRBJ2-7; D is unclear. The CDR3 spans 11 residues. Germline assignment: CDR1 WSHSY and CDR2 SAAADI. The germline V and J ends were trimmed by 6 bases and 7 bases, with 10 bases remaining between them. CDR3 amino acids: CASSLSAEQYF. In nucleotides, the CDR3 is TGCGCCAGCAGCCTGAGCGCGGAGCAGTACTTC.

This clonotype occurred many times. The V gene is TRBV6-9, the J gene TRBJ2-5; D is ambiguous. The germline V gene has CDR1 MNHGY and CDR2 SVAAGI. The CDR3 is made up of 11 amino acids. The germline V and J ends were trimmed by 4 bases and 7 bases, with 7 bases remaining between them. The CDR3 region is CASSSRGTQYF. DNA for the CDR3: TGTGCCAGCAGTTCCCGTGGGACCCAGTACTTC.

This clonotype was recorded at least ten times. The rearrangement links TRBV20-1 to TRBJ1-6; D unresolved. Germline V gives CDR1 DFQATT, CDR2 SNEGSKA (reference sequence). The CDR3 is 13 residues long. V gave up 6 bases and J gave up 4 bases, with 10 bases separating them. Here the CDR3 reads CSANTGYNSPLHF. The DNA for the CDR3 is TGCAGTGCCAATACGGGGTATAATTCACCCCTCCACTTT.

About this clonotype itself: A much larger clone is a single base away; this may be a read error. The chain joins TRBV12-3 or TRBV12-4 to TRBJ2-1; TRBD1 matches at 8 bases. The CDR3 spans 14 residues. V shed 4 bases and J 7 bases; nucleotides not matched to a gene: 6. The CDR3: CASSSGQGTNEQFF. CDR3 DNA: TGTGCCAGCAGTTCAGGACAGGGAACGAATGAGCAGTTCTTC.

In this sample, this clonotype turned up many times. V is TRBV28 and J is TRBJ1-5; 8 nucleotides align to TRBD1. The CDR3 runs 15 residues. CDR1 is MDHEN and CDR2 is SYDVKM in the germline V gene. The V gene end was trimmed by 6 bases and the J gene end by 1 base; junction bases not matched to a gene: 5. The DNA for the CDR3 is TGTGCCAGCAGCCCCCACAGGGGGAGCAATCAGCCCCAGCATTTT. Protein sequence: CASSPHRGSNQPQHF.

At least ten counts were recorded for this clonotype. The chain combines TRBV12-3 or TRBV12-4 with TRBJ2-1; 10 nucleotides agree with TRBD2. CDR3 size: 16 residues. V trimming: 2 bases; J trimming: 5 bases; junction bases outside the gene matches: 6. The DNA of the CDR3 is TGTGCCAGCAGTTTATTGCGAACTAGCGGGGACAATGAGCAGTTCTTC. Translation: CASSLLRTSGDNEQFF.

Points on this clonotype: With a much larger clone just one base away, this may be a read error. The J gene is TRBJ2-1, the V gene TRBV2; D gene uncertain. The CDR3 totals 13 residues. With 7 bases removed from V and 10 bases from J, the gap between germline ends came to 17 bases. Germline CDR1 reads SNHLY; CDR2 reads FYNNEI. In DNA, the CDR3 is TGTGCCAGCAACCCCCTGGGTAGGGCGGAGCAGTTCTTC. This sequence encodes CASNPLGRAEQFF. The variable domain in full, with the rest retrieved from reference TRBV2 and TRBJ2-1, is EPEVTQTPSHQVTQMGQEVILRCVPISNHLYFYWYRQILGQKVEFLVSFYNNEISEKSEIFDDQFSVERPDGSNFTLKIRSTKLEDSAMYFCASNPLGRAEQFFGPGTRLTVL.

The chain carries TRBV6-1 and TRBJ2-3; 7 nucleotides align to TRBD2. Germline V gene sequence: CDR1 MNHNS, CDR2 SASEGT. The CDR3 spans 15 residues. Germline trimming cut 5 bases from V and 0 bases from J; bases unmatched to any gene: 5. The CDR3 is CASSRPAGSTDTQYF. In DNA, the CDR3 is TGTGCCAGCAGTAGGCCAGCGGGAAGCACAGATACGCAGTATTTT.